This is a list of T cell receptor beta chains from one sample in a study of prognosis after radiotherapy for stage I lung cancer. TCRdb redid the calling of the multiplex PCR reads with MiXCR, one entry per CDR3 protein. The sample has 20,000 to 30,000 distinct CDR3 sequences, 25% to 30% seen once; the top ten hold roughly a third. Material: PBMCs, obtained before or after stereotactic body radiation therapy (not recorded which). These receptors all stem from a donor aged 50 or older with non-small cell lung cancer. Both conserved end residues are part of each CDR3. A D gene is named only where the DNA matches it firmly. Size tells how often a clone was seen (once, few, many) or the class of an expanded clone, and some rows leave it out.

- | TRBJ2-1 | - | TRBV28 | TGTGCCAGCAGTTTGATCGGTGTATGGAGGGCGGGCAATGAGCAGTTCTTC | CASSLIGVWRAGNEQFF
many | TRBJ2-7 | - | TRBV7-2 | TGTGCCAGCAGCGCCTACTACGAGCAGTACTTC | CASSAYYEQYF
- | TRBJ1-2 | - | TRBV11-2 | TGTGCCAGCAGCGCAGACAGCTATGGCTACACCTTC | CASSADSYGYTF
- | TRBJ2-5 | TRBD2 | TRBV6-2/TRBV6-3 | TGTGCCGGCAGTTACTCGCTAGCGGGGGGGCTGGAGACCCGGTACTTC | CAGSYSLAGGLETRYF
many | TRBJ2-3 | TRBD2 | TRBV19 | TGTGCCAGTAGTAGGCCTAGCGGGGGTACAAACTTGAACACAGATACGCAGTATTTT | CASSRPSGGTNLNTDTQYF
many | TRBJ1-1 | - | TRBV7-9 | TGTGCCAGCAGCTTACTGCAGGGGATCCCTGAAGCTTTCTTT | CASSLLQGIPEAFF
many | TRBJ2-1 | - | TRBV5-1 | TGCGCCAGCAGCTTGGTTCCATCCCCCAACAATGAGCAGTTCTTC | CASSLVPSPNNEQFF
many | TRBJ1-1 | - | TRBV20-1 | TGCAGTGCTAGAGGCAGGGTGTACACTGAAGCTTTCTTT | CSARGRVYTEAFF
few | TRBJ1-4 | - | TRBV7-9 | TGTGCCAGCAGCCCCTTAAGGGGGAAGGGTTTAGGTAATGAAAAACTGTTTTTT | CASSPLRGKGLGNEKLFF
many | TRBJ2-1 | TRBD2 | TRBV11-3 | TGTGCCAGCAGCTCCCGACTAGCGGGAGTGAATGAGCAGTTCTTC | CASSSRLAGVNEQFF
many | TRBJ2-1 | - | TRBV19 | TGTGCCAGTAGTATAGGCGACAGTAGCTCCTACAATGAGCAGTTCTTC | CASSIGDSSSYNEQFF
many | TRBJ1-3 | TRBD1 | TRBV9 | TGTGCCAGCAGCGGTACAGGGGGCACATCTGGAAACACCATATATTTT | CASSGTGGTSGNTIYF
many | TRBJ2-2 | TRBD2 | TRBV3-1 | TGTGCCAGCAGCCAAGAGAATAGCGGGGACACCGGGGAGCTGTTTTTT | CASSQENSGDTGELFF
- | TRBJ1-5 | TRBD1 | TRBV2 | TGTGCCAGTAGTGAAATGGCAGGGGGACAGCCCCAGCATTTT | CASSEMAGGQPQHF
- | TRBJ2-2 | - | TRBV11-2 | TGTGCCAGCAGCTTAGGTGGGGGAACCGTGGAGCTGTTTTTT | CASSLGGGTVELFF
few | TRBJ2-4 | TRBD2 | TRBV4-1 | TGCGCCAGCAGCCAAGACCGACTAGCGGGAGAAAACATTCAGTACTTC | CASSQDRLAGENIQYF
once | TRBJ2-7 | - | TRBV5-1 | TGCGCCAGCATCTTCGGAACACGCTACGAGCAGTACTTC | CASIFGTRYEQYF
many | TRBJ1-2 | - | TRBV18 | TGTGCCAGCTCACCAGGGGGCGAAGCCTATGGCTACACCTTC | CASSPGGEAYGYTF
- | TRBJ1-5 | - | TRBV2 | TGTGCCAGCAATGAAGATGACCAACCCGGGCGGCCCCAGCATTTT | CASNEDDQPGRPQHF
medium-sized | TRBJ2-2 | - | TRBV6-4 | TGTGCCAGCAGCCCATTGGGGGCAAACGGGGAGCTGTTTTTT | CASSPLGANGELFF
many | TRBJ2-5 | TRBD2 | TRBV12-3/TRBV12-4 | TGTGCCAGCAGTCCAGCGGGAGGAGAGACCCAGTACTTC | CASSPAGGETQYF
many | TRBJ1-5 | TRBD1 | TRBV19 | TGTGCCAGTAGTACAACAGGGGTGGCCAATCAGCCCCAGCATTTT | CASSTTGVANQPQHF
many | TRBJ2-3 | - | TRBV7-8 | TGTGCCAGCAGCTTAAGACGACAGGAAACGGGGGATACGCAGTATTTT | CASSLRRQETGDTQYF
many | TRBJ1-4 | - | TRBV2 | TGTGCCAGCAGTGTGACACGGCGCGTGGAAAAACTGTTTTTT | CASSVTRRVEKLFF
medium-sized | TRBJ2-7 | TRBD2 | TRBV11-2 | TGTGCCAGCAGCCCGGGACTAGGGACTTACGAGCAGTACTTC | CASSPGLGTYEQYF
many | TRBJ1-2 | - | TRBV18 | TGTGCCAGCTCACCCCAGGCTTCAGAATATGGCTACACCTTC | CASSPQASEYGYTF
many | TRBJ2-3 | - | TRBV2 | TGTGCCAGCAGTGAAAGGGGGATACCACTCACAGATACGCAGTATTTT | CASSERGIPLTDTQYF
many | TRBJ2-1 | TRBD2 | TRBV7-3 | TGTGCCAGCAGCCCCGCCCTAGCGGGGGGCCATGAGCAGTTCTTC | CASSPALAGGHEQFF
- | TRBJ2-1 | TRBD1 | TRBV5-1 | TGCGCCAGCAGCTCCCTGGGACAGTACTCGGATGAGCAGTTCTTC | CASSSLGQYSDEQFF
many | TRBJ2-1 | - | TRBV3-1 | TGTGCCAGCAGCCTCCTCTACCATGAGCAGTTCTTC | CASSLLYHEQFF
many | TRBJ1-1 | - | TRBV15 | TGTGCCACCAGCGATTTAGGACCCCTGGGGGCTTTCTTT | CATSDLGPLGAFF
- | TRBJ2-6 | - | TRBV5-1 | TGCGCCAGCAGCTTCGGGGCCAACGTCCTGACTTTC | CASSFGANVLTF
many | TRBJ1-6 | - | TRBV28 | TGTGCCAGCAGTTGGGGGGAGAATTCACCCCTCCACTTT | CASSWGENSPLHF
many | TRBJ1-5 | - | TRBV15 | TGTGCCACCAGCAGAGATCTAAACGGACAGCCCCAGCATTTT | CATSRDLNGQPQHF
many | TRBJ2-2 | TRBD1 | TRBV11-2 | TGTGCCAGCAGCTTAGTATCAGGGGGCGCTTTCACCGGGGAGCTGTTTTTT | CASSLVSGGAFTGELFF
- | TRBJ2-7 | - | TRBV20-1 | TGCAGTGCCCTTCTCGCGACAGGCTACGAGCAGTACTTC | CSALLATGYEQYF
many | TRBJ1-2 | TRBD1 | TRBV12-3/TRBV12-4 | TGTGCCAGCAGCGCCACAGGGGCCTATGGCTACACCTTC | CASSATGAYGYTF
- | TRBJ2-1 | - | TRBV24-1 | TGTGCCACCGGGCTAGAGGGGTCATACAATGAGCAGTTCTTC | CATGLEGSYNEQFF
few | TRBJ2-4 | TRBD2 | TRBV2 | TGTGCCAGCAGTCGGGGGGGAGGCAAAAACATTCAGTACTTC | CASSRGGGKNIQYF
many | TRBJ1-4 | - | TRBV10-3 | TGTGCCATCAGTCGGGACCCCAATGGGCAAAAACTGTTTTTT | CAISRDPNGQKLFF
many | TRBJ2-3 | TRBD2 | TRBV2 | TGTGCCAGCAGTGCCCAGCTAGCGGACACAGATACGCAGTATTTT | CASSAQLADTDTQYF
many | TRBJ2-1 | TRBD2 | TRBV20-1 | TGCAGTGCTAGGGCCTTCACTAGCGCCTCCTACAATGAGCAGTTCTTC | CSARAFTSASYNEQFF
many | TRBJ2-5 | TRBD2 | TRBV18 | TGTGCCAGCTCACTCAGGACTAGCGGACGGCAAGAGACCCAGTACTTC | CASSLRTSGRQETQYF
once | TRBJ2-3 | - | TRBV20-1 | TGCAGTGCTAGCTGGGGGGTTAGCACAGATACGCAGTATTTT | CSASWGVSTDTQYF
many | TRBJ1-2 | TRBD1 | TRBV28 | TGTGCCAGTTACCTAGGGGGCAGGTCGGTCTATGGCTACACCTTC | CASYLGGRSVYGYTF
many | TRBJ2-7 | TRBD1 | TRBV4-1 | TGCGCCAGCAGCCAAGATAGATCGGGACAGGGTCTATCCTACGAGCAGTACTTC | CASSQDRSGQGLSYEQYF
many | TRBJ2-3 | - | TRBV27 | TGTGCCAGCAGTTTACGGGCACCTTGGGATACGCAGTATTTT | CASSLRAPWDTQYF
many | TRBJ2-1 | TRBD2 | TRBV11-3 | TGTGCCAGCACCGCTAGCGGGAGGTGGAATGAGCAGTTCTTC | CASTASGRWNEQFF
- | TRBJ2-7 | - | TRBV7-9 | TGTGCCAGCAGCACCCCCTATGGGGTACATATTAATGAGCAGTACTTC | CASSTPYGVHINEQYF
many | TRBJ2-3 | - | TRBV7-8 | TGTGCCAGCAGCTTAGCCGACAGGCTGTATACCACAGATACGCAGTATTTT | CASSLADRLYTTDTQYF
many | TRBJ2-7 | - | TRBV6-5 | TGTGCCAGCAGTTACTCTAGACAGACCTACGAGCAGTACTTC | CASSYSRQTYEQYF